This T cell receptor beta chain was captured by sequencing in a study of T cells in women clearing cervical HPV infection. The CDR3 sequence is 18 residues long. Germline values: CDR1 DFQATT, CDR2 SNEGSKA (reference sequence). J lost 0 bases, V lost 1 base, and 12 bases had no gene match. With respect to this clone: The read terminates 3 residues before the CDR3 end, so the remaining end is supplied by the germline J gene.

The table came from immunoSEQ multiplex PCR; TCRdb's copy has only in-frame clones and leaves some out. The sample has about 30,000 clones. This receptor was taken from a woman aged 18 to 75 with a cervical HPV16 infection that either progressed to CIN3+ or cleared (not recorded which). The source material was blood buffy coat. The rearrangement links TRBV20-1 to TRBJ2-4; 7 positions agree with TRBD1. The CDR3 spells CSARADSGQIIAKNIQYF. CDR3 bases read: TGCAGTGCTAGAGCAGATTCGGGACAGATCATAGCCAAAAACATT.